This T cell receptor beta chain was sequenced during a study of radiotherapy plus CTLA-4 blockade in lung cancer. V lost 3 bases to trimming and J lost 1 base; unmatched junction nucleotides: 4. Germline lookup yields CDR1 SGDLS and CDR2 YYNGEE. The CDR3 sequence is 17 residues long. The method was immunoSEQ multiplex PCR; TCRdb's version includes in-frame clones alone and lacks a portion of them. The data hold 45,000 to 55,000 clones, with roughly three quarters observed a single time. The source material was peripheral blood, sampled from a patient treated with radiotherapy plus ipilimumab. The chain joins TRBV9 to TRBJ1-4, with TRBD1 matching 12 bases. This TCR derives from a human donor with non-small cell lung cancer who had a partial response to radiotherapy plus ipilimumab. In nucleotides, the CDR3 is TGTGCCAGCAGCGGGGGACAGGGGGCAGTAACTAATGAAAAACTGTTTTTT. Amino acids: CASSGGQGAVTNEKLFF.